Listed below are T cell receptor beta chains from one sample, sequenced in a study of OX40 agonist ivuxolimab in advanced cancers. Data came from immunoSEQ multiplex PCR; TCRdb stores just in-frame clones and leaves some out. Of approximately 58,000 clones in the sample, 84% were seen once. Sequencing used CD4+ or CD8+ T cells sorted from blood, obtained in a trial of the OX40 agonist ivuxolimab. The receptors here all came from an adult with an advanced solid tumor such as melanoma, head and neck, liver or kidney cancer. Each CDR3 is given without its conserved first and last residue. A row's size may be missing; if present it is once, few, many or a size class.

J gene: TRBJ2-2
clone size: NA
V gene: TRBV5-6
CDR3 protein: ASSFGLNTGELF

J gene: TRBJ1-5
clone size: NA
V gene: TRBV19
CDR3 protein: ASSIDLKGSGNQPQH

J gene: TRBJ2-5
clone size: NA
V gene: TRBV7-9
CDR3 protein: ASSHDRETQY

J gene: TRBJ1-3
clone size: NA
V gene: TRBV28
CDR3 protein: ASSFGGGLENTIY

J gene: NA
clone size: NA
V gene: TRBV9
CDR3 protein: ASSPHRGPPYEQY

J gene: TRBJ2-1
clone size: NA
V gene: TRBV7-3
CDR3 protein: ASSLGPEGSYNEQF

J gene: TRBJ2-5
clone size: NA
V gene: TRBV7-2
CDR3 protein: ASSRGGLETQY

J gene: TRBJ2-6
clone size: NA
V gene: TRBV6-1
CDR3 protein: ASSEGSGANVLT

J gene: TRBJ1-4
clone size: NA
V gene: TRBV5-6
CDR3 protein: ASSSSGREKLF

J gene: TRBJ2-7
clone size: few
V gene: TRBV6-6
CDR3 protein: ASSFSRYEQY

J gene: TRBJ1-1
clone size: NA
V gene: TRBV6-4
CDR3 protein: ASSPGRGLMEAF

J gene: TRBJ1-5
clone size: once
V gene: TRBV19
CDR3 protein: ASSGQASSNQPQH

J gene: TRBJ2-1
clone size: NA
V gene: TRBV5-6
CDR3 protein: ASSLLVNLVGLASDEQF

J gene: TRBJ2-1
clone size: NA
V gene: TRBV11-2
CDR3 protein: ASSLDWAGVPNEQF

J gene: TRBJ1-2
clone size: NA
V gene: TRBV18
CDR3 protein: ASSPPGQGGYGYT

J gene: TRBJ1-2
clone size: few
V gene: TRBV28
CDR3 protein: ASSLEGWDYGYT

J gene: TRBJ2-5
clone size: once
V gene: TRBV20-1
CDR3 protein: STWTGETQY

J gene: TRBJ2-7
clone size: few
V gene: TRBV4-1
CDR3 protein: ASSQEVSRGGLSAQY

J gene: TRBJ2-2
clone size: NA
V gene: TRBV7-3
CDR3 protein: ASSLLGGDTGELF

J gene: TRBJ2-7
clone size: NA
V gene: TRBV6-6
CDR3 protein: ASSPRVSYEQY

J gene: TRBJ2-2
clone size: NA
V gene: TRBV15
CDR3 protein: ATSISGTTKTGELF

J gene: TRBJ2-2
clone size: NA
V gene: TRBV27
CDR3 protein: ASSFQGAGELF

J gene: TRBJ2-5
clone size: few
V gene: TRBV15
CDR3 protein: ATSRDLSRVGGTQY

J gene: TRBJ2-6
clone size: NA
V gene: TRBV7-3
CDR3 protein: ASSALAGASGANVLT

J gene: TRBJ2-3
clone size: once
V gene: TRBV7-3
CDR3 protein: ASSLEGTSGSDTQY

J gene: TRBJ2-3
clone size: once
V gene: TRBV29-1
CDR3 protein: SVVLRLNRITDTQY

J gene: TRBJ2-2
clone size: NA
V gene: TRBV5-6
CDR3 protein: ASSFAMTGGTGELF

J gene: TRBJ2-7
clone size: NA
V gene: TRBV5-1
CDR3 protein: ASNPTGRTEQY

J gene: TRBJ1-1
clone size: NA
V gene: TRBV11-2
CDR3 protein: ASSPAGPLMNTEAF